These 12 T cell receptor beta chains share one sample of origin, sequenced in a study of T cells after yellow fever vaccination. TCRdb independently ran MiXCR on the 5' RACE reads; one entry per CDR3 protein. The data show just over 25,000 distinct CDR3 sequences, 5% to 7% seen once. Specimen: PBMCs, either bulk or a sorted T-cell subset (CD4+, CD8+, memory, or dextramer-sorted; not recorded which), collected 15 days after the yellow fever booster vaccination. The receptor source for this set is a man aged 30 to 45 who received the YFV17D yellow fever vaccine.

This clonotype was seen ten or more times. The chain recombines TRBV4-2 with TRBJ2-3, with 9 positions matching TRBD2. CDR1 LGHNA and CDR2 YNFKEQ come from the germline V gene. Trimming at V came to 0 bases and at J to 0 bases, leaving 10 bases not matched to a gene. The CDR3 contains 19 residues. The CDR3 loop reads CASSQDPASTSGSTDTQYF. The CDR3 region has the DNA TGTGCCAGCAGCCAAGATCCGGCTTCGACTAGCGGTAGCACAGATACGCAGTATTTT.

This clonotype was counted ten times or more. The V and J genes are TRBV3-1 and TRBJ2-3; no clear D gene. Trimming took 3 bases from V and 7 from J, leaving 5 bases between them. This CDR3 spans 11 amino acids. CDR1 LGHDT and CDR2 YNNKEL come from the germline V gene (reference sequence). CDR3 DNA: TGTGCCAGCAGCCAGGGGAATACGCAGTATTTT. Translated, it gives CASSQGNTQYF.

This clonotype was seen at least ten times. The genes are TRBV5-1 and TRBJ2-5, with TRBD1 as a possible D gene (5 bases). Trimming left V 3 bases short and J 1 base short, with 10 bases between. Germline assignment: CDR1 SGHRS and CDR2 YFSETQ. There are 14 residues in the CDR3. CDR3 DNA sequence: TGCGCCAGCAGCTCCCAGGGCTTCCAAGAGACCCAGTACTTC. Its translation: CASSSQGFQETQYF.

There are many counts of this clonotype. CDR3 DNA: TGTGCCAGCAGCGAACATGTATTCACCATATATTTT. Translating gives CASSEHVFTIYF. The J gene is TRBJ1-3, the V gene TRBV2, with D hard to call. Trimming removed 6 bases from V and 9 bases from J, with 12 bases in between. There are 12 residues in the CDR3. Germline V gene lookup returns CDR1 SNHLY and CDR2 FYNNEI.

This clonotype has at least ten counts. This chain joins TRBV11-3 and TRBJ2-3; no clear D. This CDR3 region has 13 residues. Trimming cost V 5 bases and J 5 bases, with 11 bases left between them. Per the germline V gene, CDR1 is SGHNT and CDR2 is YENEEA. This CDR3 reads CASSPTREDTQYF. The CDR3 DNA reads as TGTGCCAGCAGCCCCACCCGAGAAGATACGCAGTATTTT.

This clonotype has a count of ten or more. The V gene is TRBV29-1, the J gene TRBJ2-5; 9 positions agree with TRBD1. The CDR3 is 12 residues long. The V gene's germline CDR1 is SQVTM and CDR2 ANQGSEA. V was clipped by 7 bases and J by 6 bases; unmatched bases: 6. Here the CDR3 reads CSGGTGTKTQYF. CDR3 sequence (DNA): TGCAGCGGGGGGACAGGGACGAAGACCCAGTACTTC.

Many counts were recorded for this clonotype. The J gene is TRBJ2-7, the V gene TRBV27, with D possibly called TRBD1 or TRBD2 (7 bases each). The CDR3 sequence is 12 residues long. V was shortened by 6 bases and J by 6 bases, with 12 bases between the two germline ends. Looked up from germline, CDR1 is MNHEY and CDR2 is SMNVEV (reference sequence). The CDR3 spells CASRGGTAEQYF. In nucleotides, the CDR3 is TGTGCCAGCAGGGGGGGGACAGCCGAGCAGTACTTC.

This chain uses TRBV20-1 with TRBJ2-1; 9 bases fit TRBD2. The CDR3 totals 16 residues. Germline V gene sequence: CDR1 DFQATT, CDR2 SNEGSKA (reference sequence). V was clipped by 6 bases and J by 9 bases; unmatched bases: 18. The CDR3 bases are TGCAGTGCCAGAAGGGGGGCGGGAGGGCCAGATAGTGAGCAGTTCTTC. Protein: CSARRGAGGPDSEQFF.

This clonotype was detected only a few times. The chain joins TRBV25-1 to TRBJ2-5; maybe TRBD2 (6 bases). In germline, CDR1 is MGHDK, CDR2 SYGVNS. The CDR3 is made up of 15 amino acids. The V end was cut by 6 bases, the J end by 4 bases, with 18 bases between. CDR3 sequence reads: CASSEPGLGGETQYF. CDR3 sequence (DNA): TGTGCCAGCAGCGAACCGGGACTGGGGGGAGAGACCCAGTACTTC. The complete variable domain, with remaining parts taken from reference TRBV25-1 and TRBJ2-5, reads EADIYQTPRYLVIGTGKKITLECSQTMGHDKMYWYQQDPGMELHLIHYSYGVNSTEKGDLSSESTVSRIRTEHFPLTLESARPSHTSQYLCASSEPGLGGETQYFGPGTRLLVL.

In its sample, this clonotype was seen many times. CDR3 protein: CASSFAGLRDDTQYF. The CDR3 DNA follows: TGTGCCAGCAGCTTTGCAGGCCTTCGGGACGATACGCAGTATTTT. The chain couples TRBV7-2 to TRBJ2-3; either TRBD1 or TRBD2 may supply D (5 bases each). Germline values: CDR1 SGHTA, CDR2 FQGNSA. There are 15 residues in the CDR3. V gave up 3 bases and J gave up 6 bases, with 16 bases separating them.

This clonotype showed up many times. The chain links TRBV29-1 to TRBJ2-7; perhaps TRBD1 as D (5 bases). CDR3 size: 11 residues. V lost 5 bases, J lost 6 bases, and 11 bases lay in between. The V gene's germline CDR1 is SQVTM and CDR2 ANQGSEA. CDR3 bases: TGCAGCGTTTCGGACACCGGCGAGCAGTACTTC. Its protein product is CSVSDTGEQYF.

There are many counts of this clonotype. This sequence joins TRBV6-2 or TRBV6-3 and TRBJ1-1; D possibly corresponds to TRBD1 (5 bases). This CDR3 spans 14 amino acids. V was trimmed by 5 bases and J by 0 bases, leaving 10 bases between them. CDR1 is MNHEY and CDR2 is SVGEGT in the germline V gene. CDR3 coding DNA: TGTGCCAGCAGTACCCCGACAGTGAACACTGAAGCTTTCTTT. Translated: CASSTPTVNTEAFF.